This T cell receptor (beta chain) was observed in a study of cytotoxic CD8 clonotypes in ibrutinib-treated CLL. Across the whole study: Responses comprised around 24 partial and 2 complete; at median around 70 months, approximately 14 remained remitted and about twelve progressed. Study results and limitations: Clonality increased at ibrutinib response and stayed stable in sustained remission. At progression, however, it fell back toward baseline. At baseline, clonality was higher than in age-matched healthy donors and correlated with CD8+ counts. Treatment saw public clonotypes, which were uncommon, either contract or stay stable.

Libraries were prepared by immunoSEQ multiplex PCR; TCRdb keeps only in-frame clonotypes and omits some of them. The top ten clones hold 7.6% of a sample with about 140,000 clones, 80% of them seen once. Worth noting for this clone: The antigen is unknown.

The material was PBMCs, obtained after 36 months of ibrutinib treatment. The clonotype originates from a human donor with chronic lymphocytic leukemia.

The CDR3: CAWSAGNTEAFF. The CDR3 bases are TGTGCCTGGAGTGCAGGGAACACTGAAGCTTTCTTT. The V call is TRBV30, the J call TRBJ1-1; no clear D gene. Per the germline V gene, CDR1 is GTSNPN and CDR2 is SVGIG (reference sequence). This CDR3 is built from 12 residues. V lost 1 base and J 1 base, leaving 4 bases between the germline ends.